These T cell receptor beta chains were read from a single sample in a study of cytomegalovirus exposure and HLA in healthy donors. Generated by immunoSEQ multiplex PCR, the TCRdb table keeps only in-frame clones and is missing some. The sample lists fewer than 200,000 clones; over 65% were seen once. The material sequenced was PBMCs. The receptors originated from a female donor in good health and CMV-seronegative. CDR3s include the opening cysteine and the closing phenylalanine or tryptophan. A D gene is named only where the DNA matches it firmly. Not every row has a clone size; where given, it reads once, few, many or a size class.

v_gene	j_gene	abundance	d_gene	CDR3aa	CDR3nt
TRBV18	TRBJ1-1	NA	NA	CASSEQDTEAFF	TGTGCCAGCTCAGAACAGGACACTGAAGCTTTCTTT
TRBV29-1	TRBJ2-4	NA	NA	CSVESGALGAKNSQYF	TGCAGCGTTGAAAGCGGGGCTCTGGGGGCCAAAAACAGTCAGTACTTC
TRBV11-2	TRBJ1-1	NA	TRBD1	CASSLEQGLTEAFF	TGTGCCAGCAGCCTGGAACAGGGGCTCACTGAAGCTTTCTTT
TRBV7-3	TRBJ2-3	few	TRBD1	CASSLHPAQGADTQYF	TGTGCCAGCAGCTTACACCCGGCACAGGGGGCAGATACGCAGTATTTT
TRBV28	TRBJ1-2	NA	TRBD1	CASRDRVYGYTF	TGTGCCAGCAGGGACAGGGTGTATGGCTACACCTTC
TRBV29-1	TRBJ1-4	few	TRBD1	CSVEGQGKLFF	TGCAGCGTTGAAGGACAGGGGAAACTGTTTTTT
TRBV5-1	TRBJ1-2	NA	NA	CASSLAGYGYTF	TGCGCCAGCAGCTTGGCAGGTTATGGCTACACCTTC
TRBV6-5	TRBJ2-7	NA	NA	CASSDFKYEQYF	TGTGCCAGCAGTGACTTTAAATACGAGCAGTACTTC
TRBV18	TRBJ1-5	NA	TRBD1	CASSMGQLSNQPQHF	TGTGCCAGCTCCATGGGACAGTTGTCGAATCAGCCCCAGCATTTT
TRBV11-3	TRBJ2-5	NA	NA	CASSSLETETQYF	TGTGCCAGCAGCTCACTAGAAACGGAGACCCAGTACTTC
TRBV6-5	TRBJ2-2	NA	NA	CASSSPGDNTGELFF	TGTGCCAGCAGCTCCCCGGGGGATAACACCGGGGAGCTGTTTTTT
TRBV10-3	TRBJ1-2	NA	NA	CAIQAGSGRYTF	TGTGCCATCCAGGCGGGATCCGGACGCTACACCTTC
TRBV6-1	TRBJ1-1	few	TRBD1	CASSLTGQMNTEAFF	TGTGCCAGCAGTCTTACGGGACAGATGAACACTGAAGCTTTCTTT
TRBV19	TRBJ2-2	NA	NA	CASRRYSGTLGELFF	TGTGCCAGTAGACGATACTCCGGGACTCTCGGGGAGCTGTTTTTT
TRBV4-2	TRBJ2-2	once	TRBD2	CASSHGTSGNTGELFF	TGTGCCAGCAGCCACGGGACTAGCGGAAACACCGGGGAGCTGTTTTTT
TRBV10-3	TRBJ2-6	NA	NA	CAISLLGKNGQVPLNGANVLTF	TGTGCCATCAGCCTATTAGGAAAAAACGGACAAGTCCCGTTGAACGGGGCCAACGTCCTGACTTTC
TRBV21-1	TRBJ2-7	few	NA	CASSKFWTGAYEQYF	TGTGCCAGCAGCAAGTTCTGGACAGGGGCGTACGAGCAGTACTTC
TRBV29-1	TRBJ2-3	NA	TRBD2	CSVGGLAGEGGTDTQYF	TGCAGCGTTGGGGGACTAGCGGGAGAAGGGGGCACAGATACGCAGTATTTT
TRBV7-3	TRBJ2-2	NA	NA	CASSLTLRGNTGELFF	TGTGCCAGCAGCTTAACTCTCAGGGGTAACACCGGGGAGCTGTTTTTT
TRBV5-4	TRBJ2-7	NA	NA	CASSLSEQSYEQYF	TGTGCCAGCAGCCTTAGCGAACAGTCCTACGAGCAGTACTTC
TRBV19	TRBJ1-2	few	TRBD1	CASNGQGGNGYTF	TGTGCCAGTAATGGACAGGGAGGTAATGGCTACACCTTC
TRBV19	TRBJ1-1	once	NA	CASRPLGNTEAFF	TGTGCCAGTAGGCCACTCGGGAACACTGAAGCTTTCTTT
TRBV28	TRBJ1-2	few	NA	CASRISNSGYGYTF	TGTGCCAGCAGGATTTCTAACTCTGGCTATGGCTACACCTTC
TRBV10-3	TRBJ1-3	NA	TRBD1	CAISESGTVGNTIYF	TGTGCCATCAGTGAATCTGGGACAGTCGGAAACACCATATATTTT
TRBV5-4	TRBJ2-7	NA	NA	CASSLEGPSDSYEQYF	TGTGCCAGCAGCTTGGAGGGGCCTAGCGACTCCTACGAGCAGTACTTC
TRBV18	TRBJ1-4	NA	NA	CASSSTTVTGFGDLNEKLFF	TGTGCCAGCTCATCTACGACCGTAACAGGGTTTGGGGACCTAAATGAAAAACTGTTTTTT
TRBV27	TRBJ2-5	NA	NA	CASSSDGPREQYF	TGTGCCAGCAGTTCGGACGGCCCTCGGGAGCAGTACTTC
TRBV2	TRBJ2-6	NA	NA	CASTGQGQWSGANGLTF	TGTGCCAGCACGGGACAAGGACAATGGTCTGGGGCCAACGGCCTGACTTTC
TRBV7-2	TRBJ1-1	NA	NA	CASRTSRENTEAFF	TGTGCCAGCAGGACAAGCCGGGAGAACACTGAAGCTTTCTTT
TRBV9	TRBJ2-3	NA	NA	CASSVYAGSSDTQYF	TGTGCCAGCAGCGTATACGCGGGGAGTTCAGATACGCAGTATTTT
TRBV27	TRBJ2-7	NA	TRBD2	CASSSPTSGSTQSYEQYF	TGTGCCAGCAGCAGTCCGACTAGCGGGAGCACCCAGTCCTACGAGCAGTACTTC
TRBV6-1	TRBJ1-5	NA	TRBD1	CASSAGTVSNQPQHF	TGTGCCAGCAGTGCGGGGACAGTTAGCAATCAGCCCCAGCATTTT
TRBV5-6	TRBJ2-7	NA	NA	CASSLSYSYEQYF	TGTGCCAGCAGCTTGAGTTATTCCTACGAGCAGTACTTC
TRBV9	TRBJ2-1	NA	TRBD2	CASSVVWLAGEGSYNEQFF	TGTGCCAGCAGCGTAGTATGGCTAGCGGGTGAGGGTTCCTACAATGAGCAGTTCTTC
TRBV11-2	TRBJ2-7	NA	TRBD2	CASSRERLAGGQYEQYF	TGTGCCAGCAGCCGAGAAAGGCTAGCGGGAGGTCAATACGAGCAGTACTTC
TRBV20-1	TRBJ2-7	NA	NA	CSARHIPEQYF	TGCAGTGCTAGACACATTCCCGAGCAGTACTTC
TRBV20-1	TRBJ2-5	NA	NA	CSAVVWETQYF	TGCAGTGCGGTAGTCTGGGAGACCCAGTACTTC
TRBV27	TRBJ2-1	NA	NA	CASSFLGGQFF	TGTGCCAGCAGTTTTTTAGGGGGGCAGTTCTTC
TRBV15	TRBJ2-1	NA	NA	CATSRDFERNNEQFF	TGTGCCACCAGCAGAGATTTCGAGAGGAACAATGAGCAGTTCTTC
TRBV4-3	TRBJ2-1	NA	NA	CASSQGGTVIYNEQFF	TGCGCCAGCAGCCAAGGCGGGACGGTGATTTACAATGAGCAGTTCTTC
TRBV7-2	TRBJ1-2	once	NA	CASSQGLGLGYTF	TGTGCCAGCAGCCAGGGACTGGGGCTTGGCTACACCTTC
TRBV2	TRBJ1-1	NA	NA	CASSEGGLGAFF	TGTGCCAGCAGTGAGGGGGGGTTGGGCGCTTTCTTT
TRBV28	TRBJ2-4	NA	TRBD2	CASSPLGLAQNIQYF	TGTGCCAGCAGCCCCCTAGGACTAGCGCAAAACATTCAGTACTTC
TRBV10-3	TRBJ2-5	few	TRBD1	CAISVKDRGTTQYF	TGTGCCATCAGTGTTAAGGACAGGGGTACGACCCAGTACTTC
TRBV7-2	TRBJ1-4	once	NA	CASSLSRTELLTNEKLFF	TGTGCCAGCAGCTTGTCCAGGACAGAACTATTAACTAATGAAAAACTGTTTTTT
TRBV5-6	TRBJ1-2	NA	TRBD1	CASSSIRQGERGYTF	TGTGCCAGCAGCTCAATTAGGCAGGGGGAGAGGGGCTACACCTTC
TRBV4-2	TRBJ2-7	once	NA	CASSQAPLGVYEQYF	TGTGCCAGCAGCCAAGCTCCCTTAGGGGTCTACGAGCAGTACTTC
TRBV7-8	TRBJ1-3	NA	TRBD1	CASSQAFTGAGNTIYF	TGTGCCAGCAGCCAAGCCTTTACAGGGGCTGGAAACACCATATATTTT
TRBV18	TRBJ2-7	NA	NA	CASSPSSYEQYF	TGTGCCAGCTCTCCTAGCTCCTACGAGCAGTACTTC
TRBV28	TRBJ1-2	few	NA	CASSFRQFVGGYTF	TGTGCCAGCAGTTTTAGACAATTCGTGGGTGGCTACACCTTC
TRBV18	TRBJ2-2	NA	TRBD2	CASSPGLASPGELFF	TGTGCCAGCTCACCGGGACTAGCATCGCCCGGGGAGCTGTTTTTT
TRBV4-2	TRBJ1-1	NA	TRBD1	CASSRPQGARTEAFF	TGTGCCAGCAGTCGCCCTCAGGGGGCCCGGACTGAAGCTTTCTTT
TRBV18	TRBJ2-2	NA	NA	CASSPPLGELFF	TGTGCCAGCTCACCACCCCTCGGGGAGCTGTTTTTT